The 12 T cell receptor beta chains below were found in one sample sequenced in a study of early stage breast cancer tumors. Assay used: immunoSEQ multiplex PCR; TCRdb lists only in-frame clones, some missing. The table has approximately 39,000 clones, 74% seen once. Sequenced sample: blood. Receptors were obtained from a person between 60 and 69 years old with breast cancer.

The chain carries TRBV11-3 and TRBJ2-1, with unresolved D. Between the trimmed V and J ends, which lost 0 bases and 9 bases, there was a span of 9 bases. Germline V CDR1 and CDR2: SGHNT, YENEEA. There are 13 residues in the CDR3. This CDR3 reads CASSLDAGFEQFF. The CDR3 nucleotides read TGTGCCAGCAGCTTAGATGCCGGATTTGAGCAGTTCTTC. The variable domain in full, completed from reference TRBV11-3 and TRBJ2-1, reads EAGVVQSPRYKIIEKKQPVAFWCNPISGHNTLYWYLQNLGQGPELLIRYENEEAVDDSQLPKDRFSAERLKGVDSTLKIQPAELGDSAVYLCASSLDAGFEQFFGPGTRLTVL.

The rearrangement uses TRBV19 and TRBJ1-5; D is ambiguous. CDR3 length equals 13 residues. Per germline, CDR1 LNHDA and CDR2 SQIVND (reference sequence). Trimming pared 6 bases from V and 7 bases from J, leaving 13 bases between. The CDR3 nucleotides are TGTGCCAGTAGGCCCCAGACTTTCCAGCCCCAGCATTTT. As protein: CASRPQTFQPQHF.

The table lists this clone with a count of one. V and J are TRBV29-1 and TRBJ2-1; 16 nucleotides align to TRBD2. There are 15 residues in the CDR3. Germline CDR1 reads SQVTM; CDR2 reads ANQGSEA. V trimming: 6 bases; J trimming: 4 bases; junction bases outside the gene matches: 3. CDR3 in amino acids: CSVGLAGGLYNEQFF. DNA of the CDR3: TGCAGCGTGGGACTAGCGGGAGGGCTATACAATGAGCAGTTCTTC.

The chain couples TRBV7-2 to TRBJ1-3; D call uncertain. Trimming took off 4 bases at V and 3 bases at J, with 13 bases between the two ends. Germline values: CDR1 SGHTA, CDR2 FQGNSA. This CDR3 is 15 amino acids long. DNA for the CDR3: TGTGCCAGCAGCTCCATACAAAAGCTTGGAAACACCATATATTTT. Amino acids: CASSSIQKLGNTIYF. Full variable domain (outside the CDR3, taken from reference TRBV7-2 and TRBJ1-3): GAGVSQSPSNKVTEKGKDVELRCDPISGHTALYWYRQSLGQGLEFLIYFQGNSAPDKSGLPSDRFSAERTGGSVSTLTIQRTQQEDSAVYLCASSSIQKLGNTIYFGEGSWLTVV.

This clone has just a few counts. The V call is TRBV6-1, the J call TRBJ1-2; D not certain. V was clipped by 3 bases and J by 5 bases, with 7 bases between them. CDR1 is MNHNS and CDR2 is SASEGT in the germline V gene. The CDR3 length is 12 residues. The CDR3 here is CASSDKGYGYTF. The CDR3 bases are TGTGCCAGCAGTGACAAAGGTTATGGCTACACCTTC.

The sample holds a few counts of this clone. V is TRBV28 and J is TRBJ1-1, with 8 bases matching TRBD1. CDR1 and CDR2 (germline): MDHEN, SYDVKM. V dropped 4 bases and J dropped 7; count of bases not matched to a gene: 5. CDR3 length: 13 amino acids. In nucleotides, the CDR3 is TGTGCCAGCAGTTCGGACAGGGCGCGTGAAGCTTTCTTT. Amino acid sequence: CASSSDRAREAFF. The full variable domain, its missing parts supplied by reference TRBV28 and TRBJ1-1, is DVKVTQSSRYLVKRTGEKVFLECVQDMDHENMFWYRQDPGLGLRLIYFSYDVKMKEKGDIPEGYSVSREKKERFSLILESASTNQTSMYLCASSSDRAREAFFGQGTRLTVV.

V and J are TRBV5-1 and TRBJ2-7, with TRBD1 identical over 8 bases. In germline, CDR1 is SGHRS, CDR2 YFSETQ. V trimming: 4 bases; J trimming: 3 bases; junction bases outside the gene matches: 9. CDR3 length: 15 amino acids. CDR3 protein: CASSPGAGGFYEQYF. The CDR3 nucleotides read TGCGCCAGCAGCCCCGGGGCAGGGGGCTTCTACGAGCAGTACTTC.

This rearrangement joins TRBV15 to TRBJ1-2; D uncertain. Germline V gene sequence: CDR1 LNHNV, CDR2 YYDKDF (reference sequence). The CDR3 has 12 amino acids. Trimming took off 0 bases at V and 14 bases at J, with 13 bases between the two ends. Here the CDR3 reads CATSRDSRSNTF. The CDR3 region has the DNA TGTGCCACCAGCAGAGATAGCCGCTCGAATACCTTC.

V is TRBV12-5 and J is TRBJ2-1; D gene unclear. Trimming stripped 0 bases from V and 10 bases from J, with 7 bases between. The length of the CDR3 is 12 residues. The V gene's germline CDR1 is LGHNT and CDR2 FRNRAP. CDR3 coding DNA: TGTGCTAGTGGTTTGGTACTTGGGGAGCAGTTCTTC. Its protein product is CASGLVLGEQFF.

The V gene is TRBV5-4, the J gene TRBJ2-5; 7 bases line up with TRBD2. V was clipped by 2 bases and J by 2 bases; unmatched bases: 12. The CDR3 is 17 residues long. Germline V gene data show CDR1 as SGHNT and CDR2 as YYREEE (reference sequence). This chain's CDR3 is CASSFSLGRRAQETQYF. In DNA form, the CDR3 reads TGTGCCAGCAGCTTCTCTCTCGGGAGGAGGGCACAAGAGACCCAGTACTTC.

In its sample, this clone was seen once. This chain joins TRBV2 and TRBJ1-5; no definite D call. CDR3 size: 16 residues. Germline V gene data show CDR1 as SNHLY and CDR2 as FYNNEI. With 0 bases removed from V and 6 bases from J, the gap between germline ends came to 15 bases. CDR3 amino acids: CASSEANPRTTQPQHF. In DNA, the CDR3 is TGTGCCAGCAGTGAAGCGAACCCCCGGACTACTCAGCCCCAGCATTTT. Supplemented by reference TRBV2 and TRBJ1-5, the full variable domain reads EPEVTQTPSHQVTQMGQEVILRCVPISNHLYFYWYRQILGQKVEFLVSFYNNEISEKSEIFDDQFSVERPDGSNFTLKIRSTKLEDSAMYFCASSEANPRTTQPQHFGDGTRLSIL.

The chain employs TRBV6-1 and TRBJ1-5; D is unclear. V was shortened by 3 bases and J by 6 bases, with 15 bases between the two germline ends. Germline CDR1 MNHNS, CDR2 SASEGT. This CDR3 has 15 residues. The CDR3 reads CASSDFSQEGQPQHF. The CDR3, as DNA: TGTGCCAGCAGTGATTTTTCCCAAGAGGGTCAGCCCCAGCATTTT.